This T cell receptor (beta chain) stems from a study of beta chain features in type 1 diabetes. General study findings and limits: Shorter TCRB CDR3s, moderately but significantly so, marked every one of the four CD4+ subsets in Type 1 diabetes patients.

Expressed TCRB transcripts were sequenced because the entire RNA isolate underwent reverse transcription. Repertoires were generated with immunoSEQ multiplex PCR, while TCRdb's copy carries only in-frame clones and drops some. This table has hundreds of thousands of clones, around 8.5% appearing once. Points on this clone: Its specificity is not known.

Germline CDR1 is SEHNR and CDR2 is FQNEAQ (reference sequence). The CDR3 spans 17 residues. V trimming: 7 bases; J trimming: 1 base; junction bases outside the gene matches: 9. This sequence originates from a man younger than 45 with type 1 diabetes. Sample: central memory CD4+ T cells from blood. The J gene is TRBJ2-5, the V gene TRBV7-9; 13 bases are shared with TRBD2. Written as DNA, the CDR3 is TGTGCCAGCAACCGACTAGCGGGGGGAGTGAGCCAAGAGACCCAGTACTTC. This translates into CASNRLAGGVSQETQYF.